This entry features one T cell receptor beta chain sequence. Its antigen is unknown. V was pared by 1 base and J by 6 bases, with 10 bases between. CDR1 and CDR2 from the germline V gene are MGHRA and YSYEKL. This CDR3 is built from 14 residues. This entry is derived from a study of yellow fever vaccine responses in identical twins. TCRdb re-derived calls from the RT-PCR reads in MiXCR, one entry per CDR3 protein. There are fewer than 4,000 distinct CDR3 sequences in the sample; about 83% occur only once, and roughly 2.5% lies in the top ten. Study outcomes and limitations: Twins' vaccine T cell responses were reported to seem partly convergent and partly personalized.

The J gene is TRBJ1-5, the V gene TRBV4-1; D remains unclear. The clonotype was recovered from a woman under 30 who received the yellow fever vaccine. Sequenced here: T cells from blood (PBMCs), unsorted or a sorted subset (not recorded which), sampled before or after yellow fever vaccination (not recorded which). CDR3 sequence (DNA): TGCGCCAGCAGCCAAGGGCAGGACCGTCAGCCCCAGCATTTT. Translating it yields CASSQGQDRQPQHF.